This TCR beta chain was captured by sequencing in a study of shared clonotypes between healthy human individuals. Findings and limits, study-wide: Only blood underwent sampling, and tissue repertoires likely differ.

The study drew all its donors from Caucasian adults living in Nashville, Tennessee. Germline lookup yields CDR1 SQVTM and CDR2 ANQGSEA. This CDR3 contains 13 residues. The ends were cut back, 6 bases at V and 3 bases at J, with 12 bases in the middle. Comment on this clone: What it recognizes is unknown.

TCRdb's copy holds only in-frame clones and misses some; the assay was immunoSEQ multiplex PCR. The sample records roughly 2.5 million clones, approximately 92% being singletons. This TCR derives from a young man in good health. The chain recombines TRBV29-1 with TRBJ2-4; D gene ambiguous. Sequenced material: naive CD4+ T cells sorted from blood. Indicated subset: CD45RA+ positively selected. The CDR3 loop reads CSVSYWDKNIQYF. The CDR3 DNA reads TGCAGCGTATCCTATTGGGACAAAAACATTCAGTACTTC.